These 23 T cell receptor beta chains came from one sample sequenced in a study of blood T cell repertoires in COVID-19. Clones were read by immunoSEQ multiplex PCR, and TCRdb kept only the in-frame ones, dropping some. Of about 160,000 clones listed, around four fifths are singletons. The sequenced sample consisted of peripheral blood. The receptors derive from an elderly woman with acute or convalescent COVID-19.

The chain carries TRBV6-1 and TRBJ1-1; 8 bases are shared with TRBD1. The CDR3 contains 17 residues. V trimming: 3 bases; J trimming: 0 bases; junction bases outside the gene matches: 9. The germline CDR1 and CDR2 sequences are MNHNS and SASEGT. DNA for the CDR3: TGTGCCAGCAGTGACCCAGGGGGCCGACCTATGAACACTGAAGCTTTCTTT. This codes for CASSDPGGRPMNTEAFF.

V is TRBV11-2 and J is TRBJ1-2; possible D gene TRBD1, 5 bases. The length of the CDR3 is 14 residues. V was trimmed by 1 base and J by 4 bases, leaving 10 bases between them. Germline CDR1 reads SGHAT; CDR2 reads FQNNGV. This CDR3 is CASSLVSGIYGYTF. CDR3 nucleotides: TGTGCCAGCAGCTTAGTCTCAGGGATCTATGGCTACACCTTC.

The chain combines TRBV4-2 with TRBJ2-1; 10 bases fit TRBD2. The CDR3 totals 13 residues. With V trimmed by 4 bases and J by 9 bases, 3 bases remained unmatched. CDR1 is LGHNA, CDR2 YNFKEQ, per germline. CDR3 DNA sequence: TGTGCCAGCAGCCTGCTAGCGGGAGCTGAGCAGTTCTTC. Its translation is CASSLLAGAEQFF.

V is TRBV29-1 and J is TRBJ2-3; 8 nucleotides match TRBD2. The germline V gene has CDR1 SQVTM and CDR2 ANQGSEA. Losses at the gene ends were 6 bases for V and 3 bases for J; bases not matched to a gene: 5. This CDR3 has 13 amino acids. The CDR3, as DNA: TGCAGCGTAGGGACTAGGAAGACAGATACGCAGTATTTT. Translating gives CSVGTRKTDTQYF.

This clone was seen just once. This sequence joins TRBV24-1 and TRBJ2-3; D uncertain. The CDR3 is made up of 15 amino acids. CDR1 is KGHDR and CDR2 is SFDVKD in the germline V gene. With 2 bases removed from V and 0 bases from J, the gap between germline ends came to 8 bases. The CDR3 DNA reads as TGTGCCACCAGTGATTCTAGTGATAGCACAGATACGCAGTATTTT. Amino acid sequence: CATSDSSDSTDTQYF.

V and J are TRBV5-4 and TRBJ2-2; TRBD1 is a possible D gene (6 bases). The germline gives CDR1 SGHNT, CDR2 YYREEE (reference sequence). The length of the CDR3 is 16 residues. V lost 5 bases to trimming and J lost 0 bases, with 14 bases between them. CDR3 nucleotide sequence: TGTGCCAGCAGTCGACCCGGGACAACGAACACCGGGGAGCTGTTTTTT. Amino acid sequence: CASSRPGTTNTGELFF.

This chain links TRBV7-9 with TRBJ2-5; D gene ambiguous. In germline, CDR1 is SEHNR, CDR2 FQNEAQ (reference sequence). The germline V and J ends were trimmed by 0 bases and 1 base, with 9 bases remaining between them. This CDR3 comprises 15 residues. The CDR3 sequence: CASSLARSVQETQYF. As DNA, the CDR3 is TGTGCCAGCAGCTTAGCGCGGAGCGTCCAAGAGACCCAGTACTTC.

J is TRBJ2-5 and V is TRBV5-1; D is unclear. V lost 1 base and J 3 bases, leaving 7 bases between the germline ends. The CDR3 sequence is 13 residues long. Germline assignment: CDR1 SGHRS and CDR2 YFSETQ. The CDR3 spells CASSLKLKETQYF. Here the CDR3 DNA reads TGCGCCAGCAGCTTGAAGCTCAAAGAGACCCAGTACTTC.

J is TRBJ1-1 and V is TRBV29-1, with 7 bases fitting TRBD1. V lost 4 bases, J lost 4 bases, and 6 bases stayed unmatched. The CDR3 is 13 residues long. Germline assignment: CDR1 SQVTM and CDR2 ANQGSEA. DNA for the CDR3: TGCAGCGTTGCCAGGGGGGAGAGCACTGAAGCTTTCTTT. Translating it yields CSVARGESTEAFF.

The chain recombines TRBV2 with TRBJ2-1, with D perhaps TRBD2 (6 bases). The CDR3 totals 15 residues. CDR1 SNHLY and CDR2 FYNNEI come from the germline V gene. With 8 bases removed from V and 0 bases from J, the gap between germline ends came to 14 bases. The CDR3 loop reads CASGSGYGSYNEQFF. As DNA, the CDR3 is TGTGCCAGCGGTAGCGGATACGGCTCCTACAATGAGCAGTTCTTC.

CDR3: CASSVEAGYSGNTIYF. The DNA for the CDR3 is TGTGCCAGCAGCGTTGAAGCAGGATACTCTGGAAACACCATATATTTT. The chain has TRBV9 and TRBJ1-3; no definite D call. V shed 2 bases and J shed 0 bases, with 12 bases lying between them. Germline V CDR1 and CDR2: SGDLS, YYNGEE. The length of the CDR3 is 16 residues.

This chain joins TRBV27 and TRBJ2-5; 9 nucleotides line up with TRBD1. The germline CDR1 and CDR2 sequences are MNHEY and SMNVEV (reference sequence). The J segment lost 3 bases and the V segment lost 5 bases, leaving 16 bases of the junction unmatched. The CDR3 covers 18 residues. The CDR3 sequence is CASSIYRGPGFSKETQYF. The CDR3, as DNA: TGTGCCAGCAGTATATACAGGGGGCCCGGATTTTCTAAAGAGACCCAGTACTTC.

The chain carries TRBV19 and TRBJ1-6; TRBD1 aligns across 8 bases. Germline V CDR1 and CDR2: LNHDA, SQIVND (reference sequence). J lost 7 bases, V lost 5 bases, and 7 bases had no gene match. This CDR3 has 15 residues. The CDR3 DNA reads as TGTGCCAGTAGTTCGGGACAGGTCGTGAATTCACCCCTCCACTTT. This codes for CASSSGQVVNSPLHF. The variable domain in full, completed from reference TRBV19 and TRBJ1-6, reads DGGITQSPKYLFRKEGQNVTLSCEQNLNHDAMYWYRQDPGQGLRLIYYSQIVNDFQKGDIAEGYSVSREKKESFPLTVTSAQKNPTAFYLCASSSGQVVNSPLHFGNGTRLTVT.

A single count supports this clone. The chain couples TRBV7-2 to TRBJ1-2, with 7 bases lining up with TRBD1. Germline assignment: CDR1 SGHTA and CDR2 FQGNSA. This CDR3 spans 15 amino acids. V trimming: 1 base; J trimming: 1 base; junction bases outside the gene matches: 3. CDR3 DNA: TGTGCCAGCAGCTTAGGGACAGGATATAACTATGGCTACACCTTC. Translation: CASSLGTGYNYGYTF.

Here the CDR3 DNA reads TGCGCCAGCAGCTTGGGGGCTAGCGGGCGTTCCTACGAGCAGTACTTC. It encodes CASSLGASGRSYEQYF. The chain is built from TRBV5-1 and TRBJ2-7; 8 bases align to TRBD2. This CDR3 is 16 amino acids long. Losses at the gene ends were 0 bases for V and 1 base for J; bases not matched to a gene: 6. Germline V gives CDR1 SGHRS, CDR2 YFSETQ.

V and J are TRBV10-3 and TRBJ2-7; 7 bases fit TRBD1. Germline V gene lookup returns CDR1 ENHRY and CDR2 SYGVKD. V was pared by 7 bases and J by 4 bases, with 13 bases of the junction left unmatched. This CDR3 has 15 residues. The CDR3 DNA reads as TGTGCCATCAAGGGATCCGGGACAGTCCCATACGAGCAGTACTTC. Protein: CAIKGSGTVPYEQYF.

This clone has only a few counts. The chain recombines TRBV6-2 or TRBV6-3 with TRBJ1-4; 7 nucleotides line up with TRBD1. After removal of 3 bases from V and 4 bases from J, the junction contained 11 bases not matched to a gene. The CDR3 is 17 amino acids. Per germline, CDR1 MNHEY and CDR2 SVGEGT. CDR3 sequence (DNA): TGTGCCAGCAGTTATCCAGATGAGGGGACAGTTAATGAAAAACTGTTTTTT. Translated: CASSYPDEGTVNEKLFF.

The chain has TRBV27 and TRBJ1-3; the match to TRBD1 covers 9 bases. With 4 bases clipped from V and 5 bases from J, the junction kept 12 bases outside the gene matches. The CDR3 contains 17 residues. Germline CDR1 MNHEY, CDR2 SMNVEV (reference sequence). CDR3 in amino acids: CASSSLARTGARNTIYF. CDR3 nucleotides: TGTGCCAGCAGTTCCCTCGCCAGGACAGGGGCTAGAAACACCATATATTTT.

The V gene is TRBV25-1, the J gene TRBJ1-1, with D perhaps matching TRBD1 (6 bases). V lost 2 bases, J lost 4 bases, and 11 bases lay in between. Germline lookup yields CDR1 MGHDK and CDR2 SYGVNS. This CDR3 is 14 amino acids long. The CDR3 protein is CASSETGWGTEAFF. CDR3 nucleotides: TGTGCCAGCAGTGAAACAGGGTGGGGCACTGAAGCTTTCTTT.

This clone showed up just once. The CDR3 bases are TGTGCCAGCAGCCTGCAGACTAGCGGCTACAATGAGCAGTTCTTC. It codes for CASSLQTSGYNEQFF. The J gene is TRBJ2-1, the V gene TRBV3-1 (or the pseudogene TRBV3-2); 9 bases are a match to TRBD2. Germline V gene sequence: CDR1 LGHDT, CDR2 YNNKEL (reference sequence). Losses at the gene ends were 4 bases for V and 3 bases for J; bases not matched to a gene: 4. The CDR3 contains 15 residues.

The chain uses TRBV2 and TRBJ2-1, with 11 bases fitting TRBD2. The CDR3 length is 15 residues. V was clipped by 6 bases and J by 6 bases; unmatched bases: 7. CDR1 is SNHLY and CDR2 is FYNNEI in the germline V gene. The CDR3 region has the DNA TGTGCCAGCAGCGAACTAGCGGGAGCTGGCAATGAGCAGTTCTTC. Translating gives CASSELAGAGNEQFF.

The J gene is TRBJ2-7, the V gene TRBV27; 9 bases align to TRBD1. Unmatched junction bases numbered 2, after V lost 2 bases and J lost 6 bases. The CDR3 consists of 13 residues. CDR1 and CDR2 from the germline V gene are MNHEY and SMNVEV (reference sequence). CDR3 bases: TGTGCCAGCAGTTTAGGACAGGGGCTCGAGCAGTACTTC. This encodes CASSLGQGLEQYF.

The V call is TRBV6-1, the J call TRBJ1-5, with D maybe TRBD1 (6 bases). The CDR3 has 14 amino acids. V was shortened by 3 bases and J by 7 bases, with 13 bases between the two germline ends. Germline V gene sequence: CDR1 MNHNS, CDR2 SASEGT. This CDR3 reads CASSDQQGRQPQHF. In DNA, the CDR3 is TGTGCCAGCAGTGACCAACAGGGACGGCAGCCCCAGCATTTT.